The sequence of this T cell receptor beta chain was determined in a study of blood T cell repertoires in COVID-19. Study-level background: Sample material is recorded as cDNA or gDNA derived from T cells, B-cell-depleted T cells, or PBMCs.

Clones were sequenced by immunoSEQ multiplex PCR, and TCRdb holds only the in-frame ones, with some missing. The repertoire holds a few hundred thousand clones, with 80% to 90% as singletons. The source material was peripheral blood. This TCR was sampled from a man aged 60 to 75 who had recovered from COVID-19.

This CDR3 reads CAAGRSGTYNEQFF. In DNA, the CDR3 is TGTGCCGCGGGTCGGAGCGGGACCTACAATGAGCAGTTCTTC. V usage is TRBV24-1 and J usage is TRBJ2-1; the match to TRBD2 covers 7 bases. Per germline, CDR1 KGHDR and CDR2 SFDVKD. The V and J ends lost 12 bases and 2 bases, in that order; junction bases with no gene match: 9. The CDR3 extends over 14 amino acids.